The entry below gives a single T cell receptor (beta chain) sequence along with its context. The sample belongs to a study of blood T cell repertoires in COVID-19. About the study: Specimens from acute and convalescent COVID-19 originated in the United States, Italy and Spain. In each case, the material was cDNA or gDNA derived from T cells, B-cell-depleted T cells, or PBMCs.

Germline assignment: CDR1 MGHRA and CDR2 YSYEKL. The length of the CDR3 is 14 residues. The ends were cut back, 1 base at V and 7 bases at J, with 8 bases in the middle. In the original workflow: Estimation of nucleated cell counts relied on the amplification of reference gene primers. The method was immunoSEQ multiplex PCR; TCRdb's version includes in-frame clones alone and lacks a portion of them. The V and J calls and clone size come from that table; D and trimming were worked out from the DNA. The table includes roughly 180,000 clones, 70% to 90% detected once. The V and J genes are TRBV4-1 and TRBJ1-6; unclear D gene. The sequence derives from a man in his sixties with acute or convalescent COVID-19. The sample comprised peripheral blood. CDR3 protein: CASSQGPGNSPLHF. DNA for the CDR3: TGCGCCAGCAGCCAAGGACCGGGAAATTCACCCCTCCACTTT.